The rows below give T cell receptor beta chains drawn from one sample of a study of a mutant IDH1 vaccine in newly diagnosed glioma. Repertoires were generated with immunoSEQ multiplex PCR, while TCRdb's copy carries only in-frame clones and drops some. The table shows over 35,000 clones, with approximately 88% occurring only once. The antigens for these receptors are not known. The sample in question was PBMCs, obtained from a glioma patient whose treatment included an IDH1 peptide vaccine. These receptors all come from a woman under 30 with glioma. Some clones in this sample may be carry-over from other donors' samples. Each CDR3 is given with its conserved first and last residue. The D gene is left open where the match is weak. Size is stated for part of the rows, as once, few or many counts, or as a class when the clone is expanded.

J gene | D gene | V gene | CDR3 length | clone size | CDR3 DNA | CDR3 protein
TRBJ1-2 | TRBD1 | TRBV5-5 | 13 | . | TGTGCCAGCAGCTTGGTGCAGGGGGAGGGCTACACCTTC | CASSLVQGEGYTF
TRBJ2-1 | . | TRBV7-9 | 13 | . | TGTGCCAGCAGCTCCTGGACCTCCACAGAGCAGTTCTTC | CASSSWTSTEQFF
TRBJ1-5 | TRBD1 | TRBV29-1 | 13 | . | TGCAGCGTCCGGACAGGGGGCAATCAGCCCCAGCATTTT | CSVRTGGNQPQHF
TRBJ2-3 | TRBD2 | TRBV13 | 14 | . | TGTGCCAGCAGCCTCGGGACTAGCGGGGATACGCAGTATTTT | CASSLGTSGDTQYF
TRBJ2-7 | . | TRBV15 | 15 | . | TGTGCCACCAGCAGAGACCTAGCGGAGGGGGGAGAGCAGTACTTC | CATSRDLAEGGEQYF
TRBJ1-5 | . | TRBV5-6 | 17 | . | TGTGCCAGCAGCACCGGTCCGTCCGGGGGATGGGGTCAGCCCCAGCATTTT | CASSTGPSGGWGQPQHF
TRBJ2-1 | . | TRBV6-5 | 15 | . | TGTGCCAGCAGTCCCACTGGGGGCGCCTACAATGAGCAGTTCTTC | CASSPTGGAYNEQFF
TRBJ2-7 | TRBD1 | TRBV19 | 15 | . | TGTGCCAGTAGTATCCAGGGACAGGGCTACTACGAGCAGTACTTC | CASSIQGQGYYEQYF
TRBJ1-1 | . | TRBV5-1 | 13 | . | TGCGCCACCGCGATAGGTATGAACACTGAAGCTTTCTTT | CATAIGMNTEAFF
TRBJ2-3 | TRBD1 | TRBV5-6 | 15 | . | TGTGCCAGCAGCCAGGGGGCAGGGGGCACAGATACGCAGTATTTT | CASSQGAGGTDTQYF
TRBJ1-1 | TRBD1 | TRBV6-5 | 15 | . | TGTGCCAGCAGAGGACAGGGGGCGGGAAGCACTGAAGCTTTCTTT | CASRGQGAGSTEAFF
TRBJ2-5 | TRBD2 | TRBV2 | 16 | . | TGTGCCAGCAGTCTAACTAGCGGGGGGGTAGGGGAGACCCAGTACTTC | CASSLTSGGVGETQYF
TRBJ1-2 | . | TRBV9 | 16 | . | TGTGCCAGCAGCGTAGCTGCGCAGGGGTCCCCTTCTGGCTACACCTTC | CASSVAAQGSPSGYTF
TRBJ1-4 | TRBD1 | TRBV6-1 | 14 | few | TGTGCCAGCAGTCTTCGACAGGGCGGCGAAAAACTGTTTTTT | CASSLRQGGEKLFF
TRBJ1-5 | TRBD1 | TRBV6-1 | 15 | once | TGTGCCAGCAGCTTCGGGACAGGGAAGGGTCAGCCCCAGCATTTT | CASSFGTGKGQPQHF
TRBJ2-7 | . | TRBV5-1 | 15 | . | TGCGCCAGCAGCTTGGACACTAGAGGGGGAGGGGAGCAGTACTTC | CASSLDTRGGGEQYF
TRBJ1-5 | . | TRBV6-1 | 15 | few | TGTGCCAGCAGTGGGGGTGACAGGCTGGATCAGCCCCAGCATTTT | CASSGGDRLDQPQHF
TRBJ2-5 | TRBD2 | TRBV9 | 14 | . | TGTGCCAGCAGCGTTGAGGGACTAGGTGAGACCCAGTACTTC | CASSVEGLGETQYF
TRBJ2-7 | TRBD1 | TRBV13 | 14 | . | TGTGCCAGCAGCTTAGCGGGACAGGGCTACGAGCAGTACTTC | CASSLAGQGYEQYF
TRBJ1-2 | TRBD1 | TRBV6-1 | 14 | . | TGTGCCAGCAGGACACCCACAGGGGGTCCGGGCTACACCTTC | CASRTPTGGPGYTF
TRBJ2-2 | TRBD1 | TRBV7-9 | 14 | . | TGTGCCAACTTGGGACAGGGTGGCACCGGGGAGCTGTTTTTT | CANLGQGGTGELFF
TRBJ1-1 | . | TRBV6-5 | 14 | few | TGTGCCACCAATTCAAGGGGAAGGGACACTGAAGCTTTCTTT | CATNSRGRDTEAFF
TRBJ2-3 | TRBD2 | TRBV4-1 | 15 | . | TGCGCCAGCAGCCCGGGACTAGCGGGAGCAGATACGCAGTATTTT | CASSPGLAGADTQYF
TRBJ1-2 | . | TRBV7-2 | 16 | . | TGTGCCAGCAGCTTAGTGGGGACCCGAGCTAACTATGGCTACACCTTC | CASSLVGTRANYGYTF
TRBJ1-1 | . | TRBV6-5 | 15 | . | TGTGCCAGCAGCTCTTATGGTCTCGGGGACACTGAAGCTTTCTTT | CASSSYGLGDTEAFF
TRBJ1-3 | . | TRBV5-6 | 15 | . | TGTGCCAGCAGCTTGATGCCCAGGGAGGAAAACACCATATATTTT | CASSLMPREENTIYF
TRBJ1-2 | . | TRBV5-4 | 13 | . | TGTGCCAGCAGCTTGGCCGGGGTTGAAGGCTACACCTTC | CASSLAGVEGYTF
TRBJ1-2 | . | TRBV29-1 | 13 | once | TGCAGCGTTGCTGGATCGCAGGGGTATGGCTACACCTTC | CSVAGSQGYGYTF
TRBJ1-5 | . | TRBV10-2 | 15 | . | TGCGCCAGCAGTGAGGCGGACGGGAGAAATCAGCCCCAGCATTTT | CASSEADGRNQPQHF
TRBJ2-6 | . | TRBV30 | 18 | once | TGTGCCTGGAGTGTACAGCAGGGTTGGGGCTCTGGGGCCAACGTCCTGACTTTC | CAWSVQQGWGSGANVLTF
TRBJ1-1 | . | TRBV19 | 14 | . | TGTGCCAGTAGTATTTCAGGGGTCAACACTGAAGCTTTCTTT | CASSISGVNTEAFF
TRBJ2-7 | . | TRBV5-6 | 15 | . | TGTGCCAGCAGCTGGTCGGGCAGAAGGCGGTACGAGCAGTACTTC | CASSWSGRRRYEQYF
TRBJ1-1 | TRBD1 | TRBV20-1 | 11 | few | TGCAGTGCTGCCCGACAGGGGGAAGCTTTCTTT | CSAARQGEAFF
TRBJ1-2 | . | TRBV2 | 13 | . | TGTGCCAGCAGTGGAGCGGAATTTTATGGCTACACCTTC | CASSGAEFYGYTF
TRBJ2-1 | TRBD2 | TRBV14 | 14 | . | TGTGCCAGCAGCCAGGGGGGGAGCTACAATGAGCAGTTCTTC | CASSQGGSYNEQFF
TRBJ2-7 | . | TRBV5-3 | 17 | . | TGTGCCAGAAGCTTGCTAGACAGCACGAGGGGTCCCTACGAGCAGTACTTC | CARSLLDSTRGPYEQYF
TRBJ2-1 | . | TRBV14 | 17 | . | TGTGCCAGCAGCCAAGATCAGTGGAGGGTAGGGGGAAATGAGCAGTTCTTC | CASSQDQWRVGGNEQFF
TRBJ2-7 | . | TRBV2 | 12 | . | TGTGCCCCCGGGACACTGACTAATGAGCAGTACTTC | CAPGTLTNEQYF
TRBJ2-5 | . | TRBV7-2 | 16 | . | TGTGCCAGCAGCTTGGGCCGACTAGTACAATCTGGGACCCAGTACTTC | CASSLGRLVQSGTQYF
TRBJ2-7 | . | TRBV6-5 | 14 | . | TGTGCCAGCAGTTTTGTTAGTAGCGCGGGCGAGCAGTACTTC | CASSFVSSAGEQYF
TRBJ1-1 | TRBD1 | TRBV27 | 14 | . | TGTGCCAGCAGTTGGACAGGGATCGACACTGAAGCTTTCTTT | CASSWTGIDTEAFF
TRBJ1-4 | . | TRBV25-1 | 13 | . | TGTGCCAGCATGCACATCCCAAATGAAAAACTGTTTTTT | CASMHIPNEKLFF
TRBJ2-3 | TRBD1 | TRBV30 | 14 | . | TGTGCCTGGAGTGTAGACAGGGTCAGAGATACGCAGTATTTT | CAWSVDRVRDTQYF
TRBJ2-7 | . | TRBV29-1 | 13 | . | TGCAGCGTTGAATACACGGCGGAGGGTGAGCAGTACTTC | CSVEYTAEGEQYF
TRBJ2-1 | TRBD2 | TRBV7-8 | 14 | . | TGTGCCAGCAGCCGGGGGGGGCCTAGCAATGAGCAGTTCTTC | CASSRGGPSNEQFF
TRBJ1-2 | . | TRBV13 | 13 | . | TGTGCCAGCAGCCCTGGACGGACCTATGGCTACACCTTC | CASSPGRTYGYTF
TRBJ1-1 | TRBD1 | TRBV5-4 | 15 | . | TGTGCCAGCAGCCCCCGGGAGGGGGCATACACTGAAGCTTTCTTT | CASSPREGAYTEAFF
TRBJ1-6 | . | TRBV14 | 18 | . | TGTGCCAGCAGCCCCCAGTTCGAGGGGAGCTCCTATAATTCACCCCTCCACTTT | CASSPQFEGSSYNSPLHF
TRBJ2-7 | . | TRBV2 | 14 | . | TGTGCCAGCAGCGCTTCGTGGGGACTCTACGAGCAGTACTTC | CASSASWGLYEQYF
TRBJ2-1 | . | TRBV5-6 | 15 | . | TGTGCCAGCAGGGAGATTTACAATAACCCCGGTGAGCAGTTCTTC | CASREIYNNPGEQFF
TRBJ1-3 | . | TRBV7-9 | 11 | . | TGTGCCAGCAGCACGGGAAACACCATATATTTT | CASSTGNTIYF
TRBJ1-2 | . | TRBV19 | 11 | . | TGTGCCAGTAGTATGAGAACTGGCTACACCTTC | CASSMRTGYTF
TRBJ2-2 | TRBD1 | TRBV5-1 | 12 | . | TGCGCCAGCAGCGAGTACAGGGGTAATCTGTTTTTT | CASSEYRGNLFF
TRBJ2-2 | TRBD2 | TRBV19 | 15 | . | TGTGCCAGTAGTATCAGCGGGGCGAGCACCGGGGAGCTGTTTTTT | CASSISGASTGELFF